This T cell receptor beta chain was captured by sequencing in a study of T cell repertoires in cytomegalovirus infection. On the study more broadly: A matching HLA type, together with CMV infection, was signaled by public TCR beta signatures.

Using its own MiXCR run on the reads, TCRdb lists one record per CDR3 protein. The sample has about 180,000 distinct CDR3 sequences; 17% are singletons. This clonotype was picked up a small number of times. What it binds is not known. Study-wide findings and caveats: Public TCR beta family frequency separated CMV-and-HLA carriers, including in an independent cohort. HLA-C-restricted CMV-specific TCR beta clonotypes were dominant in the ex vivo response.

V shed 6 bases, J shed 12 bases, and the junction held 16 bases outside the gene matches. The CDR3 has 15 amino acids. The sample comprised CD8+ T cells from PBMCs. The clonotype was recovered from a human donor in good health (CMV status not recorded). Some clones in this sample may be carry-over from other donors' samples. V usage is TRBV12-3 or TRBV12-4 and J usage is TRBJ2-7; 11 bases match TRBD1. The CDR3 loop reads CASSSPYRGQGVPYF. CDR3 DNA: TGTGCCAGCAGCTCGCCTTATAGGGGACAGGGGGTGCCGTACTTC.